These 12 T cell receptor beta chains were sequenced from one sample in a study of T cell clonality in common variable immunodeficiency. Overall study findings and caveats: Common variable immunodeficiency TCR beta sequences reportedly had fewer deletions and N-nucleotide insertions.

Libraries were prepared by immunoSEQ multiplex PCR; TCRdb keeps only in-frame clonotypes and omits some of them. The sample includes about 7,000 clones, none of them occurring once. Their specific antigens are unknown. Sequencing input: peripheral blood mononuclear cells. The receptors shown here come from a human donor with common variable immunodeficiency.

This clone has more than one count but fewer than ten. The observed sequence ends 3 residues before the CDR3 terminus, with the missing tail filled in from the germline J gene. This chain connects TRBV6-1 to TRBJ2-7; 8 bases match TRBD1. The V and J ends lost 1 base and 5 bases, in that order; junction bases with no gene match: 7. The CDR3 has 15 amino acids. Germline loops: CDR1 MNHNS, CDR2 SASEGT. The covered CDR3 bases are TGTGCCAGCAGTGAAGAATGGACAGGGAACCACGAG. Translating it yields CASSEEWTGNHE. The whole CDR3 region reads CASSEEWTGNHEQYF.

CDR3 sequence reads: CASSPGLSYEQYF. The sequenced CDR3 bases are TGTGCCAGCTCTCCGGGTCTCTCCTACGAG. This chain connects TRBV18 to TRBJ2-7, with no clear D. The read stops 3 residues short of the end of the CDR3; the missing end is completed from the germline J gene. The CDR3 has 13 amino acids. V dropped 6 bases and J dropped 0 bases, with 9 bases sitting between them. Germline CDR1 reads KGHSH; CDR2 reads LQKENI.

By proportion, this clone is medium-sized. The sequenced fragment ends 3 residues before the CDR3 boundary, so the rest is inferred from the germline J gene. The chain combines TRBV19 with TRBJ2-1; TRBD2 agrees at 14 bases. Germline assignment: CDR1 LNHDA and CDR2 SQIVND (reference sequence). CDR3 length: 16 residues. With V trimmed by 1 base and J by 9 bases, 5 bases remained unmatched. The covered CDR3 bases are TGTGCCAGTAGTATAGTGGGGACTAGCGGGAGTGGTGAG. It encodes CASSIVGTSGSGE. The entire CDR3 is CASSIVGTSGSGEQFF.

Only a few counts were recorded for this clone. The read ends 3 residues shy of where the CDR3 ends; the end is completed using the germline J gene. The genes are TRBV5-1 and TRBJ2-7; 9 bases are a match to TRBD2. V gave up 2 bases and J gave up 2 bases; unmatched junction bases: 2. Germline values: CDR1 SGHRS, CDR2 YFSETQ. This CDR3 comprises 14 residues. The CDR3 bases that were read are TGCGCCAGCAGCTTTCTAGCGGGAACCTACGAG. It encodes CASSFLAGTYE. The CDR3 reads in full as CASSFLAGTYEQYF.

This clone was counted only a few times. With the read ending 3 residues before the CDR3 end, the germline J gene is used to fill in that end. The chain is built from TRBV6-2 or TRBV6-3 and TRBJ1-4, with unresolved D. Germline lookup yields CDR1 MNHEY and CDR2 SVGEGT. The V end lost 2 bases, the J end lost 6 bases, and 4 bases lay between the germline ends. This CDR3 has 12 residues. The CDR3 bases that were read are TGTGCCAGCAGTTACCCGGATGAAAAA. Amino acid sequence: CASSYPDEK. The entire CDR3 protein is CASSYPDEKLFF.

The table lists this clone with a few counts. The read is 3 residues too short to cover the CDR3 end, so that end is filled in from the germline J gene. This chain uses TRBV6-2 or TRBV6-3 with TRBJ2-7; 8 bases are shared with TRBD2. Germline assignment: CDR1 MNHEY and CDR2 SVGEGT. The V gene end was trimmed by 8 bases and the J gene end by 2 bases; junction bases not matched to a gene: 5. The CDR3 consists of 13 residues. The CDR3 is CASGRAGAYEQYF. The part of the CDR3 DNA that was read is TGTGCCAGCGGTCGAGCGGGAGCCTACGAG.

This clone came up a few times. The covered CDR3 bases are TGTGCCAGCAGCTTATCCCGGGGGACAGATACG. Translation: CASSLSRGTDT. From start to end, the CDR3 is CASSLSRGTDTQYF. The chain has TRBV7-9 and TRBJ2-3, with D perhaps matching TRBD2 (6 bases). With the read ending 3 residues before the CDR3 end, the germline J gene is used to fill in that end. CDR3 length: 14 amino acids. The germline V gene encodes CDR1 SEHNR and CDR2 FQNEAQ (reference sequence). Trimming left V 2 bases short and J 3 bases short, with 9 bases between.

By its share, this clone is medium-sized. Read coverage stops 3 residues before the CDR3 terminus; the germline J gene supplies the remainder. The chain recombines TRBV19 with TRBJ2-7; 8 bases line up with TRBD2. J was trimmed by 2 bases and V by 5 bases; bases with no gene match: 8. The CDR3 is 15 amino acids. From germline, CDR1 is LNHDA and CDR2 SQIVND (reference sequence). CDR3 sequence: CASSPGLAHPYEQYF. The DNA read from the CDR3 is TGTGCCAGTAGTCCCGGACTAGCTCATCCCTACGAG.

As to this clone: The read ends 3 residues shy of where the CDR3 ends; the end is completed using the germline J gene. V is TRBV19 and J is TRBJ2-4, with no clear D. In germline, CDR1 is LNHDA, CDR2 SQIVND (reference sequence). CDR3 length: 11 amino acids. The CDR3: CASSIDEVQYF. CDR3 bases read: TGTGCCAGTAGTATAGATGAGGTT.

Many counts were recorded for this clone. The read terminates 3 residues ahead of where the CDR3 ends, so the germline J gene completes it. The rearrangement links TRBV5-1 to TRBJ1-4, with 7 nucleotides matching TRBD1. Per the germline V gene, CDR1 is SGHRS and CDR2 is YFSETQ. This CDR3 spans 16 amino acids. Unmatched junction bases numbered 9, after V lost 4 bases and J lost 3 bases. CDR3 bases read: TGCGCCAGCAGCCCCAACGCACAGGGGCCTAATGAAAAA. The encoded protein is CASSPNAQGPNEK. The whole CDR3 sequence reads CASSPNAQGPNEKLFF. Full variable domain (rest looked up from reference TRBV5-1 and TRBJ1-4): KAGVTQTPRYLIKTRGQQVTLSCSPISGHRSVSWYQQTPGQGLQFLFEYFSETQRNKGNFPGRFSGRQFSNSRSEMNVSTLELGDSALYLCASSPNAQGPNEKLFFGSGTQLSVL.

For this clone: The read ends 3 residues early relative to the CDR3; the germline J gene fills the gap. This chain uses TRBV6-1 with TRBJ1-5, with 10 bases lining up with TRBD1. The germline V gene has CDR1 MNHNS and CDR2 SASEGT. The CDR3 has 16 amino acids. The CDR3 loop is CASSDDRGRGYEPQHF. The CDR3 bases that were read are TGTGCCAGCAGTGATGACAGGGGGCGAGGCTATGAACCC.

This clone was seen more than once but under ten times. The read ends 3 residues early relative to the CDR3; the germline J gene fills the gap. The V gene is TRBV2, the J gene TRBJ2-7, with D possibly TRBD1 on 8 matching bases. V was clipped by 8 bases and J by 4 bases, with 12 bases between them. The CDR3 sequence is 12 residues long. Germline V gives CDR1 SNHLY, CDR2 FYNNEI. The part of the CDR3 DNA that was read is TGTGCCAGCGGACAGGGAGGGTACGAG. The encoded protein is CASGQGGYE. The full-length CDR3 reads as CASGQGGYEQYF.